This TCR beta chain was sequenced in a study of T cells in Graves' hyperthyroidism and ophthalmopathy. Regarding the study as a whole: Before onset, ophthalmopathy was predicted by the model a median roughly six months earlier. Ophthalmopathy was told apart from stable hyperthyroidism by a 13 V-J model.

This clonotype was observed many times. The antigen is undetermined. V was shortened by 3 bases and J by 8 bases, with 22 bases between the two germline ends. CDR1 and CDR2 from the germline V gene are SNHLY and FYNNEI. The CDR3 spans 17 residues. Regions amplified from RNA transcripts were the TCR beta CDR3 regions. When the TCR CDR3 underwent first-round RT-PCR, the HTBI primer set was used. In TCRdb, the multiplex PCR reads were re-called with MiXCR into one record per CDR3 protein. Counted here are some 720,000 distinct CDR3 sequences, around 17% occurring once; the ten biggest clones make up around 7.7%. Exclusion criteria comprised uncontrolled infection, other autoimmune disease, pregnancy or lactation. It was 8.5 to 10 ml of fresh peripheral blood that supplied the PBMCs.

The sequence derives from a man younger than 35 with Graves' hyperthyroidism. Sequencing input: blood. This chain joins TRBV2 and TRBJ1-4; the D gene is possibly TRBD1 (6 bases). The CDR3: CASSDQGWQTGEEKLFF. DNA for the CDR3: TGTGCCAGCAGTGACCAGGGGTGGCAAACAGGAGAGGAAAAACTGTTTTTT. The complete variable domain, with remaining parts taken from reference TRBV2 and TRBJ1-4, reads EPEVTQTPSHQVTQMGQEVILRCVPISNHLYFYWYRQILGQKVEFLVSFYNNEISEKSEIFDDQFSVERPDGSNFTLKIRSTKLEDSAMYFCASSDQGWQTGEEKLFFGSGTQLSVL.